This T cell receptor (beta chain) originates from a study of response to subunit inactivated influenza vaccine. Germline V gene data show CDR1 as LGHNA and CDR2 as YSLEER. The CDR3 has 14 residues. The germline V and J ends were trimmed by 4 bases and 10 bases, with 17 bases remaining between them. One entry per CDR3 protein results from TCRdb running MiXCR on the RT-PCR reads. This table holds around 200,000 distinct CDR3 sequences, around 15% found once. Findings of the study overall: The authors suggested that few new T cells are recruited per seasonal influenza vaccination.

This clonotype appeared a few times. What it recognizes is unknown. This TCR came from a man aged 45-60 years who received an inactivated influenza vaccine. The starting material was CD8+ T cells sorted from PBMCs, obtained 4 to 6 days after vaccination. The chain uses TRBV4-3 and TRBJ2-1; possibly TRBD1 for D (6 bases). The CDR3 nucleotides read TGCGCCAGCAGCCCGGGGCCTGGGGGCAGGGAGCAGTTCTTC. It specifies CASSPGPGGREQFF.